Reported below is one T cell receptor (beta chain). Its target is not known. The library was made from cDNA and included unique molecular identifiers. A population of about 0.95 to 10 million T cells gave rise to about half a million cDNA molecules. Via MiXCR, TCRdb re-called the PCR reads, giving one row per CDR3 protein. The sample lists approximately 730,000 distinct CDR3 sequences, 25% to 30% occurring once. This sample was included in a study of post-analysis software for immune sequencing data. Findings of the study overall: Samples from one preparation batch, clustered by F measure, grouped strongly together.

Specimen: blood. This clonotype was sampled from a girl between 5 and 17 years old with multiple sclerosis.

The CDR3 sequence is CASRQGGRETQYF. The CDR3 bases are TGTGCCAGTAGACAGGGAGGTAGAGAGACCCAGTACTTC. The rearrangement joins TRBV6-5 to TRBJ2-5; D might be TRBD1 (7 bases). CDR3 length equals 13 residues. V lost 9 bases and J 4 bases, leaving 15 bases between the germline ends. CDR1 is MNHEY and CDR2 is SVGAGI in the germline V gene.